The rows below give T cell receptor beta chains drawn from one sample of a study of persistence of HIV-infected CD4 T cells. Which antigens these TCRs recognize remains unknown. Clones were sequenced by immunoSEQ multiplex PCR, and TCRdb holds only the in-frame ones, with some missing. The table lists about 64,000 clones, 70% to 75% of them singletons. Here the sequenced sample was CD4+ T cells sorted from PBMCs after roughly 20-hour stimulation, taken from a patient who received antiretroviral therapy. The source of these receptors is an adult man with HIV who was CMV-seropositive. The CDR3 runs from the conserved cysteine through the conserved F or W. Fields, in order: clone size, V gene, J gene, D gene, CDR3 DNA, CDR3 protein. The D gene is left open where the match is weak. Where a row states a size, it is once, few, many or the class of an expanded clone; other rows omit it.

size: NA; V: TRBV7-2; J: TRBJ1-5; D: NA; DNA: TGTGCCAGCAGCTTATGGGCCCTAGGCGGAAATCAGCCCCAGCATTTT; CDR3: CASSLWALGGNQPQHF
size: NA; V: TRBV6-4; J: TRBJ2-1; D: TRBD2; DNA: TGTGCCAGCAGTACACTAGCGGGGGGGCCCAATGAGCAGTTCTTC; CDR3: CASSTLAGGPNEQFF
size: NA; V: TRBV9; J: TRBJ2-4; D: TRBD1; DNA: TGTGCCAGCAGCGCTGGACAGGGACGTGACATTCAGTACTTC; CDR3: CASSAGQGRDIQYF
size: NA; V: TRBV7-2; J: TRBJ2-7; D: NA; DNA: TGTGCCAGCAGCTTAATCCGGACCCTCATGCGGGAGCAGTACTTC; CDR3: CASSLIRTLMREQYF
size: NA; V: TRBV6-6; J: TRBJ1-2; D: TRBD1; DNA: TGTGCCACCGGGACAGGGATGGATGGCTACACCTTC; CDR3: CATGTGMDGYTF
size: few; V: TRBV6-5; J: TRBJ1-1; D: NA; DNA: TGTGCCACCAGGGAGGGATACGCTGAAGCTTTCTTT; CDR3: CATREGYAEAFF
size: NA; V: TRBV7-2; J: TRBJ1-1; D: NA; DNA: TGTGCCAGCAGCTTATACGGGGAAGCTTTCTTT; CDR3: CASSLYGEAFF
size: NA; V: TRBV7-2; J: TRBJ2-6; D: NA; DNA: TGTGCCAGCAGCCTTCAACCCGAGACCTCTGGGGCCAACGTCCTGACTTTC; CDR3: CASSLQPETSGANVLTF
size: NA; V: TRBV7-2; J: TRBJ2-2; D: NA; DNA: TGTGCCAGCAGCGCGGGACTGACCGGGGAGCTGTTTTTT; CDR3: CASSAGLTGELFF
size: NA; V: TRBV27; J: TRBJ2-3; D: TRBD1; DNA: TGTGCCAGCAGTTTTATACAGGGGCGTACAGATACGCAGTATTTT; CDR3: CASSFIQGRTDTQYF
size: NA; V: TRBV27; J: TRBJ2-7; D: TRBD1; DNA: TGTGCCAGCAGTTCCGACAGGGCCCACGAGCAGTACTTC; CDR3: CASSSDRAHEQYF
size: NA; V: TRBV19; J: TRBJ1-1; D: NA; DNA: TGTGCCAGTAAGCCCTTACAGGGGAACACTGAAGCTTTCTTT; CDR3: CASKPLQGNTEAFF
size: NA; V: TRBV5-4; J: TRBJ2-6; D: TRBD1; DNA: TGTGCCAGCAGCCGCGGACAGGCCTACTCTGGGGCCAACGTCCTGACTTTC; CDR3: CASSRGQAYSGANVLTF
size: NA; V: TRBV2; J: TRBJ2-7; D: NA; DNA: TGTGCCAGCAGCTTAAACGAAGACGAGCAGTACTTC; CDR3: CASSLNEDEQYF
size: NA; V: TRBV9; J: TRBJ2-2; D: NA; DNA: TGTGCCAGCAGCGTGTCTGACGGTGTGAACACCGGGGAGCTGTTTTTT; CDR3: CASSVSDGVNTGELFF
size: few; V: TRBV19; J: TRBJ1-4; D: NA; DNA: TGTGCCAGTACATCGTGGGCGGCAGGGAAGGCTGAAAAACTGTTTTTT; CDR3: CASTSWAAGKAEKLFF
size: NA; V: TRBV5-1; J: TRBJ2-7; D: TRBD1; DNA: TGCGCCAGCCGATCCGGGACAGGGGGCTACGAGCAGTACTTC; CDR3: CASRSGTGGYEQYF